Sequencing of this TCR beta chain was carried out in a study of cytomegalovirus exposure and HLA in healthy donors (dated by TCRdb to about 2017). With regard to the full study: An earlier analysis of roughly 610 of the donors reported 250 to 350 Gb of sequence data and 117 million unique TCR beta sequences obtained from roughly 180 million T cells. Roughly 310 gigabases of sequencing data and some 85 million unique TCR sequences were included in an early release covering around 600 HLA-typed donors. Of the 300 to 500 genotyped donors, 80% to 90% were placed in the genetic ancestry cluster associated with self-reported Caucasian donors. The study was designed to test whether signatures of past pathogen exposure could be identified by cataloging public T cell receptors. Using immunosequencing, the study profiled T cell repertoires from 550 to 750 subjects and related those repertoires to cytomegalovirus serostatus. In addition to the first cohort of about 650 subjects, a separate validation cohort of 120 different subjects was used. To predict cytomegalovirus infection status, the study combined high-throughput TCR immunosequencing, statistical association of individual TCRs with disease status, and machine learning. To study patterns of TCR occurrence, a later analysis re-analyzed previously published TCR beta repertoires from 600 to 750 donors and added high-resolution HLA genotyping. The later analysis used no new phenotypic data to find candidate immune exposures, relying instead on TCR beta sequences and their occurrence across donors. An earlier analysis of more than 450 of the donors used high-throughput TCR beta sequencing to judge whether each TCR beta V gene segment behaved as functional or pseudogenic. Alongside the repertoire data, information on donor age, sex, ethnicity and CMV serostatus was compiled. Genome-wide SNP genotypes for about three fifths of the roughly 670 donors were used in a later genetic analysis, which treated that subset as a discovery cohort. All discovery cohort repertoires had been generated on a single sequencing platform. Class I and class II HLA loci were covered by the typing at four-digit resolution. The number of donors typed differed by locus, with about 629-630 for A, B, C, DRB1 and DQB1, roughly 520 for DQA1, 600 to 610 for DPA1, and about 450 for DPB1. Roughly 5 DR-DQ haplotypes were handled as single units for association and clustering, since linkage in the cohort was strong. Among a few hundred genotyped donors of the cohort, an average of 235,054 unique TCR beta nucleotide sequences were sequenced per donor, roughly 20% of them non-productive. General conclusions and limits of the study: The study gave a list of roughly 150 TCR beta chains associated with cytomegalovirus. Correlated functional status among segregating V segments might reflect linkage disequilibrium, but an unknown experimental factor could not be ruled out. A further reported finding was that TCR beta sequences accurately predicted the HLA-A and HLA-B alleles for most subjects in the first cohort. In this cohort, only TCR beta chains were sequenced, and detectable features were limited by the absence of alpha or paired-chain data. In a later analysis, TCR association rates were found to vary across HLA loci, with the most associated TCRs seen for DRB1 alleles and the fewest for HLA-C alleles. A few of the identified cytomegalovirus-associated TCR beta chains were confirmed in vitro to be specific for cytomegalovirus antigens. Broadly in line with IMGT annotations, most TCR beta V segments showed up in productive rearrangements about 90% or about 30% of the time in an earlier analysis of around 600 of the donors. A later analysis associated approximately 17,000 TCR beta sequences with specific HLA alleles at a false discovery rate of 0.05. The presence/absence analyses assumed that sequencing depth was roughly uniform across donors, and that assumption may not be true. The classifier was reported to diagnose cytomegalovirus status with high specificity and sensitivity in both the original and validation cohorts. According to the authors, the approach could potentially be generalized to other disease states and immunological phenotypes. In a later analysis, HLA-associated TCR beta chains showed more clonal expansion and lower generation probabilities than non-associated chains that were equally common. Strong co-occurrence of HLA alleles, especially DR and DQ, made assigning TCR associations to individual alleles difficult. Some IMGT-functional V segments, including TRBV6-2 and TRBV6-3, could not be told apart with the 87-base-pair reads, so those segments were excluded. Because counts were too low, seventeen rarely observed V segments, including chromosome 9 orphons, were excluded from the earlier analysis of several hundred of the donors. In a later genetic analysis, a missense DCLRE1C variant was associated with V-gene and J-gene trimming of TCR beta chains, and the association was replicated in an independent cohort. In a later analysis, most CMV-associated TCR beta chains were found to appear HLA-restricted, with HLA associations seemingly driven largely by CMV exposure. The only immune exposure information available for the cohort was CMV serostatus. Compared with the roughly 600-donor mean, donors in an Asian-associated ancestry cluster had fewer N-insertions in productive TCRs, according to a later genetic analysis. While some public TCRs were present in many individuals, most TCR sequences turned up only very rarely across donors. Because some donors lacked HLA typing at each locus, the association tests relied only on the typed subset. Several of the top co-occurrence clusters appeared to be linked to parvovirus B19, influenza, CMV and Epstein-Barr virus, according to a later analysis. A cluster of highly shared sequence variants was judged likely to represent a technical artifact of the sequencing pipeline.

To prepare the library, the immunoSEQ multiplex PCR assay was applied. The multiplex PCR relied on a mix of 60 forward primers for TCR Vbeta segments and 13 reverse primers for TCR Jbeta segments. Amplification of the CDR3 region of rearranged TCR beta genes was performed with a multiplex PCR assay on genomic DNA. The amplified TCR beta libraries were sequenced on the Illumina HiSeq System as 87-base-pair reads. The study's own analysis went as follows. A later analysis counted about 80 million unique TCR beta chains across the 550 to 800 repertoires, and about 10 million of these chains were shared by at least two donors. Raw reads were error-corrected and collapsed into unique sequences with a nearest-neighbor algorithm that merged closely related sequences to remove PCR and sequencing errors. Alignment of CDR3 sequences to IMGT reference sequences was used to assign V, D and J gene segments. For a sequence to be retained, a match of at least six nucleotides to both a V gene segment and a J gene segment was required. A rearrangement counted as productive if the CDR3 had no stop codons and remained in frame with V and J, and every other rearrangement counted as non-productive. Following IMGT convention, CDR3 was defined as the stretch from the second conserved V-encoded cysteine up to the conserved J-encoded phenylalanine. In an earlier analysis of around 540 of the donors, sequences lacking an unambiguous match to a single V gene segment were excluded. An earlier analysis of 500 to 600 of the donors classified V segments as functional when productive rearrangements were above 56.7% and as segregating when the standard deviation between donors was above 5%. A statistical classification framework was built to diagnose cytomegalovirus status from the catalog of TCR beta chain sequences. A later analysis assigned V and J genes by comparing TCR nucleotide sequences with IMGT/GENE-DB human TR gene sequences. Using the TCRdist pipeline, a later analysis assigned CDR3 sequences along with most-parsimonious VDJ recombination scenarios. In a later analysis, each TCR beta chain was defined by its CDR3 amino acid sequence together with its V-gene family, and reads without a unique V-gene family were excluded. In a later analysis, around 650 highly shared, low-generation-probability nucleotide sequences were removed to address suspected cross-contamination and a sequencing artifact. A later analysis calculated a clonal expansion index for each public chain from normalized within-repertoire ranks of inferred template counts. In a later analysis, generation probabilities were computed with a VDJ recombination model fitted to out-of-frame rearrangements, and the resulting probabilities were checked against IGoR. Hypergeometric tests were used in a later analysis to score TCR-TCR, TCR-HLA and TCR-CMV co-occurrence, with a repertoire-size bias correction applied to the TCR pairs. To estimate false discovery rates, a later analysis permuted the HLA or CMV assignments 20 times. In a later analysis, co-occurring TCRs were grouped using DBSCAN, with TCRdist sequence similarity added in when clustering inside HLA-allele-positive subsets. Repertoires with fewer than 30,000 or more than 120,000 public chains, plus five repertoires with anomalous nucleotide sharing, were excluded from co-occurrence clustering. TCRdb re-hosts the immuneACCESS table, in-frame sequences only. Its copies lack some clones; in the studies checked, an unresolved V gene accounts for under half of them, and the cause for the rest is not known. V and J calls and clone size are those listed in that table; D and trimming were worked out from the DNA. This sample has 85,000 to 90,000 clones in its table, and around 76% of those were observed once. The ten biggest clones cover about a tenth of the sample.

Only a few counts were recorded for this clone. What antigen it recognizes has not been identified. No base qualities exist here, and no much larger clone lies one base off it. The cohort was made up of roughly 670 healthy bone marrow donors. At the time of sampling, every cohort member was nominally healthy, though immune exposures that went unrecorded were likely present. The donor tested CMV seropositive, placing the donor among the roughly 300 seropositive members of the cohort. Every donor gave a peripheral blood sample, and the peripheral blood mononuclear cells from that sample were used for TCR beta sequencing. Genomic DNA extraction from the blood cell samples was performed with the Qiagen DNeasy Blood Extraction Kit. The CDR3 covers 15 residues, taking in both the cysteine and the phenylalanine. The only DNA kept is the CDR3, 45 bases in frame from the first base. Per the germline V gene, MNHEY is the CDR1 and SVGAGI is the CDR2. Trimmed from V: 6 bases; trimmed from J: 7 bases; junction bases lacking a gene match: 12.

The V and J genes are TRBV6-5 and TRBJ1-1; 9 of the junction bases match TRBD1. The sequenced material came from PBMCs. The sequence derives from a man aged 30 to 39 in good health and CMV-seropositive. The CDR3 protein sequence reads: CASSHRDRVSFEAFF. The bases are TGTGCCAGCAGCCACCGGGACAGGGTGTCTTTTGAAGCTTTCTTT.